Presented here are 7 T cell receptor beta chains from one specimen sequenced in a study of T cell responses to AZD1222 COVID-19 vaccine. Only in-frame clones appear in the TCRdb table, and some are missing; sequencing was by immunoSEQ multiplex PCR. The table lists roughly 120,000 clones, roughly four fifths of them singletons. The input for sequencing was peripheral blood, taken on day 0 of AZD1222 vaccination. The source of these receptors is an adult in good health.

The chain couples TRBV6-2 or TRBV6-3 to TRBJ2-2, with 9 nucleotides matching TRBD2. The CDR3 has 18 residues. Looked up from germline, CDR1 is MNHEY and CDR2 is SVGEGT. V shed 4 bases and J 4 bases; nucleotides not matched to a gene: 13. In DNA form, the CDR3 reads TGTGCCAGCAGTTTAATAGCGGGAGCGGAGTTGGTCACCGGGGAGCTGTTTTTT. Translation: CASSLIAGAELVTGELFF.

The CDR3 reads CASNSGTMNTGELFF. DNA for the CDR3: TGCGCCAGCAACTCCGGGACAATGAACACCGGGGAGCTGTTTTTT. This chain uses TRBV5-1 with TRBJ2-2; weak D call: TRBD1 (6 bases). Germline values: CDR1 SGHRS, CDR2 YFSETQ. The length of the CDR3 is 15 residues. Trimming stripped 6 bases from V and 1 base from J, with 13 bases between.

DNA of the CDR3: TGTGCCAGCAGCTTTTCGGGGGTCTACGAGCAGTACTTC. Amino acids: CASSFSGVYEQYF. This rearrangement joins TRBV5-5 to TRBJ2-7; maybe TRBD2 (6 bases). The CDR3 is made up of 13 amino acids. V gave up 2 bases and J gave up 3 bases, with 9 bases separating them. Germline V CDR1 and CDR2: SGHKS, YYEKEE (reference sequence). The complete variable domain, with remaining parts taken from reference TRBV5-5 and TRBJ2-7, reads DAGVTQSPTHLIKTRGQQVTLRCSPISGHKSVSWYQQVLGQGPQFIFQYYEKEERGRGNFPDRFSARQFPNYSSELNVNALLLGDSALYLCASSFSGVYEQYFGPGTRLTVT.

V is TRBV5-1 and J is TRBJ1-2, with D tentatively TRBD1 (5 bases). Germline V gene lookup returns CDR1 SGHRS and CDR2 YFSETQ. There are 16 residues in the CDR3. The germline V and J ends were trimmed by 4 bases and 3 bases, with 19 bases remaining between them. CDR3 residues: CASSQGPRETYYGYTF. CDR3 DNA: TGCGCCAGCAGCCAGGGTCCTAGGGAGACTTACTATGGCTACACCTTC.

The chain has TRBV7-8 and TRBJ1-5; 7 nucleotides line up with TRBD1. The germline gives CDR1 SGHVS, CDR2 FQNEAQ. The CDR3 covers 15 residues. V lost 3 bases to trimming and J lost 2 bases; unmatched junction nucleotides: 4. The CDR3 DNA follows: TGTGCCAGCAGCTTGGGCAGGGGGGGCAATCAGCCCCAGCATTTT. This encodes CASSLGRGGNQPQHF.

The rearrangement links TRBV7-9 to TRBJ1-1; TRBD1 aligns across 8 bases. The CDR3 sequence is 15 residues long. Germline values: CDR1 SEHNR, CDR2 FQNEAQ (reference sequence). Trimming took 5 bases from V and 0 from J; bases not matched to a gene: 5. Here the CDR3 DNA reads TGTGCCAGCAGCGCAAGACAGGGGATGAACACTGAAGCTTTCTTT. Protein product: CASSARQGMNTEAFF.

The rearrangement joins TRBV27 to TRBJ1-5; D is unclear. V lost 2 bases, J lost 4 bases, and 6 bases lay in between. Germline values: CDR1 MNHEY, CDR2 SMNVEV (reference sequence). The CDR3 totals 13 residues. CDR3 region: CASSLGRNQPQHF. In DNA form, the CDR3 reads TGTGCCAGCAGTTTAGGACGGAATCAGCCCCAGCATTTT.